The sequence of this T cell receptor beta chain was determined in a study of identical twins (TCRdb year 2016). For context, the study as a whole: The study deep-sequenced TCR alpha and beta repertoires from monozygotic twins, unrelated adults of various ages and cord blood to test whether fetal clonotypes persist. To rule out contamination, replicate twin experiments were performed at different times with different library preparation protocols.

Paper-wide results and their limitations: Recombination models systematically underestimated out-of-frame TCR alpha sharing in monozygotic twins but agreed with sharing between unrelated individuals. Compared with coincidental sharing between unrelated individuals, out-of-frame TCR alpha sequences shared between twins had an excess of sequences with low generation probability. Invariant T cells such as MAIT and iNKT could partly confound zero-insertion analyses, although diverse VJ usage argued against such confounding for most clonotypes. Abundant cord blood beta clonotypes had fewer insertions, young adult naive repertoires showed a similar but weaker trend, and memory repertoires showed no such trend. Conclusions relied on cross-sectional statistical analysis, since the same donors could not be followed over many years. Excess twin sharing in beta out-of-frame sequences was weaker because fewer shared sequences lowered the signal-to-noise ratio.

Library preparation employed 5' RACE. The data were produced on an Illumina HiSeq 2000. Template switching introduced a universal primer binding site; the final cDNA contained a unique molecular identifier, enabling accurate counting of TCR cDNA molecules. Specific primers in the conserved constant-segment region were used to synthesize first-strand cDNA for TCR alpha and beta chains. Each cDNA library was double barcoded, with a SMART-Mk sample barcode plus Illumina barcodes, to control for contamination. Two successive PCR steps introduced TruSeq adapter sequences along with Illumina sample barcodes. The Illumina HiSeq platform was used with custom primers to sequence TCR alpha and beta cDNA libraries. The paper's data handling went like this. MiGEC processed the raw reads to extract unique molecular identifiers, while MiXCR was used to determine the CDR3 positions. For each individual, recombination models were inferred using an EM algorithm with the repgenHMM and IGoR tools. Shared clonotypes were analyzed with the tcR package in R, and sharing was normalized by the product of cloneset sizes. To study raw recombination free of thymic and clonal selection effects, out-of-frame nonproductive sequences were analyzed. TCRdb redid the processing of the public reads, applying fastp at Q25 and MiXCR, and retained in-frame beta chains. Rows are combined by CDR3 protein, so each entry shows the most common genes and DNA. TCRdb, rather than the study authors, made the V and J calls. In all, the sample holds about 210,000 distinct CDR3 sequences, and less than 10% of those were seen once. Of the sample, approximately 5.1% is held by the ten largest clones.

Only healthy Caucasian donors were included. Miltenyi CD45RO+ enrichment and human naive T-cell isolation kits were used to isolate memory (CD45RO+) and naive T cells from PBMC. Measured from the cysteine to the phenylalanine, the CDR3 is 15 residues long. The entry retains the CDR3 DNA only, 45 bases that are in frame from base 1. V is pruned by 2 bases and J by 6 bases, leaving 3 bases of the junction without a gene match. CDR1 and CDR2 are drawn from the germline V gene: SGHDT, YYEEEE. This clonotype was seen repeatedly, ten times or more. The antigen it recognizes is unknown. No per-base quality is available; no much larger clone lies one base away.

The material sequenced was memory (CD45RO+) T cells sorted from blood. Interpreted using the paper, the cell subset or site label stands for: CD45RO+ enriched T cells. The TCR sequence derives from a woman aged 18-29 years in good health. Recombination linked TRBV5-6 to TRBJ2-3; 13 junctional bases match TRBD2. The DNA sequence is TGTGCCAGCAGCTTTGGACTAGCGGGGGTGGATACGCAGTATTTT. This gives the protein CASSFGLAGVDTQYF.